This TCR beta chain was captured by sequencing in a study of blood T cell repertoires in COVID-19. Turning to the study itself: COVID-19 samples from acute and convalescent phases originated in the United States, Italy and Spain.

The CDR3 totals 15 residues. The V and J ends lost 3 bases and 0 bases respectively, with 8 bases between them. Germline V gene data show CDR1 as ENHRY and CDR2 as SYGVKD. Original data processing: Estimates of nucleated cell counts were drawn from the amplification of reference gene primers. Assay used: immunoSEQ multiplex PCR; TCRdb lists only in-frame clones, some missing. From that table come the V and J calls and clone size; the DNA was used to work out D and trimming. The table includes around 100,000 clones, 70% to 90% detected once. This chain uses TRBV10-3 with TRBJ2-2; D is perhaps TRBD1 (6 bases). Sequenced sample: peripheral blood. The source of this sequence is a man in his forties with acute or convalescent COVID-19. The CDR3 spells CAISDQGSNTGELFF. The CDR3 region has the DNA TGTGCCATCAGTGATCAGGGGTCGAACACCGGGGAGCTGTTTTTT.